This T cell receptor (beta chain) was identified during a study of blood T cell repertoires in COVID-19. About the research overall: Sites across the United States, Italy and Spain contributed samples from acute and convalescent COVID-19. PBMCs, B-cell-depleted T cells, or T cells were the source of the cDNA or gDNA that made up the material.

V lost 2 bases and J 8 bases, leaving 18 bases between the germline ends. The length of the CDR3 is 15 residues. The germline V gene has CDR1 MDHEN and CDR2 SYDVKM. In the original processing: Cell counts per sample came from amplifying reference gene primers. Profiling relied on immunoSEQ multiplex PCR, and the TCRdb table lists in-frame clones only, not all of them. V and J calls and clone size follow that table, whereas D and trimming were derived from the DNA. The profile shows about 39,000 clones, 87% of them singletons. The sequence derives from a man over 45 with active or convalescent COVID-19. The sample comprised peripheral blood. The chain carries TRBV28 and TRBJ1-2; D is perhaps TRBD1 (5 bases). The CDR3 protein is CASSLRTRSRVGYTF. CDR3 DNA: TGTGCCAGCAGTTTAAGGACAAGGTCGCGAGTAGGCTACACCTTC.